Below, 7 T cell receptor beta chains from the same sample are listed, as sequenced in a study of T cell responses to AZD1222 COVID-19 vaccine. Profiling relied on immunoSEQ multiplex PCR, and the TCRdb table lists in-frame clones only, not all of them. The table shows 140,000 to 150,000 clones, with about 92% occurring only once. Specimen: peripheral blood, collected on day 0 of AZD1222 vaccination. The source of these receptors is an adult in good health.

The rearrangement uses TRBV7-2 and TRBJ2-3; perhaps D is TRBD1 or TRBD2 (5 bases each). Germline V lookup: CDR1 SGHTA, CDR2 FQGNSA. The V and J ends lost 8 bases and 8 bases respectively, with 11 bases between them. The CDR3 runs to 11 residues. The DNA of the CDR3 is TGTGCCAGCGGGGACCGTACTACGCAGTATTTT. It is translated as CASGDRTTQYF.

The chain uses TRBV19 and TRBJ1-2; D may be TRBD1 (5 bases). The CDR3 loop spans 13 amino acids. Trimming stripped 9 bases from V and 8 bases from J, with 19 bases between. CDR1 and CDR2 from the germline V gene are LNHDA and SQIVND (reference sequence). CDR3 DNA: TGTGCCAGCCGAAAAGGGTGGGAGGGGGGCTACACCTTC. Translated: CASRKGWEGGYTF.

The rearrangement links TRBV19 to TRBJ1-1; D unresolved. V gave up 3 bases and J gave up 0 bases, with 8 bases separating them. CDR3 length: 14 amino acids. Germline lookup yields CDR1 LNHDA and CDR2 SQIVND (reference sequence). CDR3 amino acids: CASSMSPLNTEAFF. CDR3 nucleotide sequence: TGTGCCAGTAGTATGAGTCCTTTGAACACTGAAGCTTTCTTT. Filled out from reference TRBV19 and TRBJ1-1, the complete variable domain reads DGGITQSPKYLFRKEGQNVTLSCEQNLNHDAMYWYRQDPGQGLRLIYYSQIVNDFQKGDIAEGYSVSREKKESFPLTVTSAQKNPTAFYLCASSMSPLNTEAFFGQGTRLTVV.

V and J are TRBV19 and TRBJ1-5, with D perhaps matching TRBD1 (5 bases). Germline CDR1 and CDR2: LNHDA and SQIVND (reference sequence). This CDR3 spans 13 amino acids. Trimming took 6 bases from V and 4 from J, leaving 10 bases between them. CDR3 coding DNA: TGTGCCAGTAGATTTCGGGGGAATCAGCCCCAGCATTTT. It encodes CASRFRGNQPQHF.

The chain carries TRBV30 and TRBJ2-2; D gene unclear. From germline, CDR1 is GTSNPN and CDR2 SVGIG (reference sequence). CDR3 size: 11 residues. The V end lost 2 bases, the J end lost 6 bases, and 4 bases lay between the germline ends. Here the CDR3 reads CAWSLAGELFF. In DNA, the CDR3 is TGTGCCTGGAGTTTAGCCGGGGAGCTGTTTTTT.

This clone was seen just once. The chain combines TRBV6-5 with TRBJ1-5; tentative D call: TRBD1 (6 bases). Germline V CDR1 and CDR2: MNHEY, SVGAGI. Trimming shortened V by 5 bases and J by 1 base, and 12 bases separated the two germline ends. The CDR3 is made up of 15 amino acids. The CDR3 region is CASSQQGGSNQPQHF. CDR3 nucleotide sequence: TGTGCCAGCAGTCAACAGGGTGGGAGCAATCAGCCCCAGCATTTT.

V gene TRBV7-6 combines with J gene TRBJ1-5, with D uncertain. V lost 0 bases, J lost 2 bases, and 8 bases lay in between. Per the germline V gene, CDR1 is SGHVS and CDR2 is FNYEAQ. CDR3 length equals 15 residues. This CDR3 reads CASSLAGGRNQPQHF. CDR3 sequence (DNA): TGTGCCAGCAGCTTAGCCGGTGGACGCAATCAGCCCCAGCATTTT.